This entry is about one T cell receptor (beta chain). TCRdb's copy holds only in-frame clones and misses some; the assay was immunoSEQ multiplex PCR. In the table there are 2.5 million or so clones, roughly 92% of which are singletons. This sample was included in a study of shared clonotypes between healthy human individuals. The V segment lost 9 bases and the J segment 2 bases; nucleotides outside the gene matches: 9. The length of the CDR3 is 14 residues. Germline values: CDR1 MNHNS, CDR2 SASEGT. The sequencing input was naive CD4+ T cells sorted from blood. Subset specified: CD45RA+ positively selected. The chain is built from TRBV6-1 and TRBJ1-1; 7 bases map to TRBD1. This TCR derives from a man aged 18 to 29 in good health. The CDR3 loop reads CASPKGAGNTEAFF. CDR3 nucleotide sequence: TGTGCCAGTCCTAAGGGGGCAGGAAACACTGAAGCTTTCTTT.